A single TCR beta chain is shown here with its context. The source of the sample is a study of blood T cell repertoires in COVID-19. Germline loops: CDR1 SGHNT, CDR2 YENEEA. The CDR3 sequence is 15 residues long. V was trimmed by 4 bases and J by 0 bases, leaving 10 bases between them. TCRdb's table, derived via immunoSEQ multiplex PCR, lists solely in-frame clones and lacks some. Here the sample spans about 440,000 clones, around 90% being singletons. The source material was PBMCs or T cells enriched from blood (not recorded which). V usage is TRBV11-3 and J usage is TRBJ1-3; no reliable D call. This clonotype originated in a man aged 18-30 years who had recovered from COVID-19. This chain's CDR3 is CASSYRSYSGNTIYF. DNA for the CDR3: TGTGCCAGCAGCTATCGTTCGTACTCTGGAAACACCATATATTTT.